This is a list of T cell receptor beta chains from one sample in a study of OX40 agonist ivuxolimab in advanced cancers. Data came from immunoSEQ multiplex PCR; TCRdb stores just in-frame clones and leaves some out. The sample holds some 77,000 clones, approximately 85% seen once. The sequences come from CD4+ or CD8+ T cells sorted from blood, collected in a trial of the OX40 agonist ivuxolimab. These receptors came from an adult with an advanced solid tumor such as melanoma, head and neck, liver or kidney cancer. Both conserved end residues are part of each CDR3. Fields, in order: clone size, D gene, V gene, CDR3 length, J gene, CDR3 DNA, CDR3 protein. A D gene is named only where the DNA matches it firmly. Not all rows give a size; the values are once, few, many and, for expanded clones, a class.

-	TRBD2	TRBV27	12	TRBJ2-7	TGTGCCAGCAGACGACTAGCGGGGGAGCAGTACTTC	CASRRLAGEQYF
-	-	TRBV2	15	TRBJ2-2	TGTGCCAGCAGTGATAGTCGGGGGGCAGGCGGGGAGCTGTTTTTT	CASSDSRGAGGELFF
-	-	TRBV7-9	16	TRBJ1-6	TGTGCCAGCAGCTCCTCGTCGCCTAATAATGCTTCACCCCTCCACTTT	CASSSSSPNNASPLHF
-	-	TRBV19	12	TRBJ1-2	TGTGCCAGCCAGGACACCTACTATGGCTACACCTTC	CASQDTYYGYTF
few	TRBD1	TRBV18	15	TRBJ1-5	TGTGCCAGCTCACCAGGGACAGGGGAATATCAGCCCCAGCATTTT	CASSPGTGEYQPQHF
-	-	TRBV27	13	TRBJ1-2	TGTGCCAGCAGTCCTGAAGTAACCTATGGCTACACCTTC	CASSPEVTYGYTF
-	-	TRBV15	15	TRBJ1-2	TGTGCCACCAGCAGAGATCTGAGGTCGGGCTATGGCTACACCTTC	CATSRDLRSGYGYTF
-	-	TRBV19	15	TRBJ2-5	TGTGCCAGTAGTATCCAGCCAGGACTCCAAGAGACCCAGTACTTC	CASSIQPGLQETQYF
-	-	TRBV7-9	13	TRBJ2-7	TGTGCCAGCAGCTCACCGACGGACTTCGAGCAGTACTTC	CASSSPTDFEQYF
-	-	TRBV5-4	14	TRBJ2-3	TGTGCCAGCAGGCCTCGAGGTAGGAGCGATACGCAGTATTTT	CASRPRGRSDTQYF
once	TRBD2	TRBV19	14	TRBJ2-7	TGTGCCAGTAGTATAGAACTAGCGGACTACGAGCAGTACTTC	CASSIELADYEQYF
-	-	TRBV14	17	TRBJ1-6	TGTGCCAGCAGCCAAGAGGCCAGGGCCCCCTATAATTCACCCCTCCACTTT	CASSQEARAPYNSPLHF
few	-	TRBV15	13	TRBJ1-5	TGTGCCACCAATCGCGGCCCCGATCAGCCCCAGCATTTT	CATNRGPDQPQHF
-	-	TRBV21-1	15	TRBJ2-7	TGTGCCAGCAGACCTACTCGGACTAGCGGGTACGAGCAGTACTTC	CASRPTRTSGYEQYF
-	-	TRBV19	13	TRBJ1-2	TGTGCCAGTAGTATAGCGAGTTACTATGGCTACACCTTC	CASSIASYYGYTF
-	-	TRBV6-5	14	TRBJ1-5	TGTGCCAGCAGTTACGACGGGGCTGATCAGCCCCAGCATTTT	CASSYDGADQPQHF
once	-	TRBV6-5	13	TRBJ1-1	TGTGCCAGCAAACCGGGACATTCCACTGAAGCTTTCTTT	CASKPGHSTEAFF
few	-	TRBV5-6	14	TRBJ1-5	TGTGCCAGCAGCTTTGGAGGGTCCGGTCAGCCCCAGCATTTT	CASSFGGSGQPQHF
-	-	TRBV9	13	TRBJ1-2	TGTGCCAGCAGCACGCGGACTAACTATGGCTACACCTTC	CASSTRTNYGYTF
once	TRBD1	TRBV9	15	TRBJ1-2	TGTGCCAGCAGCGTAGGGGACAGGGAGGGGAGCGGCTACACCTTC	CASSVGDREGSGYTF
-	-	TRBV2	14	TRBJ2-5	TGTGCCAGCAGTGAAGTGTCAGGGGAAGAGACCCAGTACTTC	CASSEVSGEETQYF
-	-	TRBV4-2	16	TRBJ1-4	TGTGCCAGCAGCCCCCGCGGAGTGCGGGGTAATGAAAAACTGTTTTTT	CASSPRGVRGNEKLFF
-	-	TRBV4-3	15	TRBJ1-1	TGCGCCAGCAGCCAAGGATACGGTCATCAAGCTGAAGCTTTCTTT	CASSQGYGHQAEAFF
few	-	TRBV4-3	13	TRBJ2-7	TGCGCCAGCAGCCCACAGAGGGGGTTCGAGCAGTACTTC	CASSPQRGFEQYF
-	TRBD1	TRBV6-6	15	TRBJ2-7	TGTGCCAGCAGTTACGACCCGGACAGGATCTACGAGCAGTACTTC	CASSYDPDRIYEQYF
-	TRBD2	TRBV5-1	15	TRBJ2-2	TGCGCCAGCAGCTTGATAGCGGGGGGCTCCGGGGAGCTGTTTTTT	CASSLIAGGSGELFF
once	-	TRBV7-9	16	TRBJ2-3	TGTGCCAGCAGCTTAGACCCGGGGGGCCCCACAGATACGCAGTATTTT	CASSLDPGGPTDTQYF
once	-	TRBV11-1	12	TRBJ2-7	TGTGCCAGCAGCTTCAGCGGTGTCGAGCAGTACTTC	CASSFSGVEQYF
-	-	TRBV19	16	TRBJ2-1	TGTGCCAGTAGTATAGTATATGGGCGGGGTTACAATGAGCAGTTCTTC	CASSIVYGRGYNEQFF
-	-	TRBV4-1	17	TRBJ1-4	TGCGCCAGCAGCCGCGAATTGACAGTCACAACTAATGAAAAACTGTTTTTT	CASSRELTVTTNEKLFF
-	TRBD1	TRBV7-2	15	TRBJ1-5	TGTGCCAGCAGCTTTAGAGGGGACAGGGTTTACCCCCAGCATTTT	CASSFRGDRVYPQHF
-	-	TRBV4-3	16	TRBJ1-2	TGCGCCAGCAGCCAAGAGGGGGGGCAGGGAGAGGGTGGCTACACCTTC	CASSQEGGQGEGGYTF